This T cell receptor (beta chain) was retrieved from a study of cytomegalovirus exposure and HLA in healthy donors. Trimming cost V 8 bases and J 6 bases, with 11 bases left between them. The V gene's germline CDR1 is SNHLY and CDR2 FYNNEI. The CDR3 loop spans 12 amino acids. Primers: 60 Vbeta forward and 13 Jbeta reverse. Repertoires were generated with immunoSEQ multiplex PCR, while TCRdb's copy carries only in-frame clones and drops some. Altogether 130,000 or so clones are present, over 8% being singletons, with the ten largest covering 4.5% to 6%. The V call is TRBV2, the J call TRBJ2-1; D remains ambiguous. The sequencing input was PBMCs. The clonotype comes from a man aged 35 to 55 in good health and CMV-seronegative. The chain's CDR3 is CASEFPGNEQFF. The CDR3 bases are TGTGCCAGCGAGTTCCCTGGCAATGAGCAGTTCTTC.